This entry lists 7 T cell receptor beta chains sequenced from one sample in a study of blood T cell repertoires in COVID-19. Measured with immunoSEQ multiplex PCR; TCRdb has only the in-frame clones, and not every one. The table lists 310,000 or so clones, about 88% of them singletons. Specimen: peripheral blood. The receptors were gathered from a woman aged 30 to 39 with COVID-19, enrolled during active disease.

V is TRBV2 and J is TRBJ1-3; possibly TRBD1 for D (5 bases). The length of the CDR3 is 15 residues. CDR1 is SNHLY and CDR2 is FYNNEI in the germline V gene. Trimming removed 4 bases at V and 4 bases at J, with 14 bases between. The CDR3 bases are TGTGCCAGCAGTGTCGGGGGAAGTGGAGGAAACACCATATATTTT. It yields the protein CASSVGGSGGNTIYF.

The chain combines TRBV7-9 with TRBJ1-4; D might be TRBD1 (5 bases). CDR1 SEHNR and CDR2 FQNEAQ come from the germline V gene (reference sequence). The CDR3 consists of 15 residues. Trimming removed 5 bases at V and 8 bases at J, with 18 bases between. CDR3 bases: TGTGCCAGCAGCCCCCAGGGAAAACCTGAGGAAAAACTGTTTTTT. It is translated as CASSPQGKPEEKLFF. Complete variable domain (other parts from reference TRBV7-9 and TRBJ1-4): DTGVSQNPRHKITKRGQNVTFRCDPISEHNRLYWYRQTLGQGPEFLTYFQNEAQLEKSRLLSDRFSAERPKGSFSTLEIQRTEQGDSAMYLCASSPQGKPEEKLFFGSGTQLSVL.

CDR3 amino acids: CASSYSGSNQPQHF. The CDR3 DNA reads TGTGCCAGCAGTTACTCTGGTAGCAATCAGCCCCAGCATTTT. The rearrangement joins TRBV7-9 to TRBJ1-5; D not resolved. Per germline, CDR1 SEHNR and CDR2 FQNEAQ (reference sequence). CDR3 length: 14 residues. Between the trimmed V and J ends, which lost 6 bases and 0 bases, there was a span of 9 bases.

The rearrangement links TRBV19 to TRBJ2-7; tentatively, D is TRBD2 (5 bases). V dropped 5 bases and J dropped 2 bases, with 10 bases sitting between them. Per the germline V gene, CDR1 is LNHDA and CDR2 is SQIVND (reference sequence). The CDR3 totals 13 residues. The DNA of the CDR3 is TGTGCCAGTAGTTCCCACGGGGCCTACGAGCAGTACTTC. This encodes CASSSHGAYEQYF.

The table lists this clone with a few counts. DNA of the CDR3: TGCGCCAGCAGCCCGGCTTGGGCCTTCAATTCACCCCTCCACTTT. As protein: CASSPAWAFNSPLHF. This chain connects TRBV4-1 to TRBJ1-6; no clear D gene. In germline, CDR1 is MGHRA, CDR2 YSYEKL. Trimming cost V 4 bases and J 7 bases, with 14 bases left between them. This CDR3 is built from 15 residues.

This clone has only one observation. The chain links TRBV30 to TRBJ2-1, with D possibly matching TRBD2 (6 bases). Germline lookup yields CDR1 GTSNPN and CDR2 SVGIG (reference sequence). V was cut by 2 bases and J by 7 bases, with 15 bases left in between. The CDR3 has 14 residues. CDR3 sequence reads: CAWSLEPGRNEQFF. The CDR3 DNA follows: TGTGCCTGGAGTCTGGAACCGGGGAGGAATGAGCAGTTCTTC.

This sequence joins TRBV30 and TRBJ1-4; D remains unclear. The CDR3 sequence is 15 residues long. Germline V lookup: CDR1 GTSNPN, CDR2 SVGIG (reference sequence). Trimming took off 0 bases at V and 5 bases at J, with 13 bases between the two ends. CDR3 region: CAWSVKQADNEKLFF. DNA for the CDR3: TGTGCCTGGAGTGTAAAGCAGGCTGACAATGAAAAACTGTTTTTT.